This T cell receptor (beta chain) was captured by sequencing in a study of blood T cell repertoires in COVID-19. Data came from immunoSEQ multiplex PCR; TCRdb stores just in-frame clones and leaves some out. The sample contains 73,000 or so clones, about 80% of which appear only once. This CDR3 region has 14 residues. The germline V gene has CDR1 SGHAT and CDR2 FQNNGV. With 1 base removed from V and 5 bases from J, the gap between germline ends came to 11 bases. The sequence came from a woman aged 60-75 years with acute or convalescent COVID-19. The chain employs TRBV11-2 and TRBJ1-1, with a possible D match to TRBD1 (6 bases). The sequenced material came from peripheral blood. The CDR3 DNA is TGTGCCAGCAGCTTAGGGGACACGGGAACTGAAGCTTTCTTT. This gives the protein CASSLGDTGTEAFF.